This T cell receptor (beta chain) was sequenced during a study of blood T cell repertoires in COVID-19 (dated by TCRdb to about 2020). Regarding the research as a whole: Collaborator samples came from the United States, Italy and Spain and covered acute and convalescent phases of COVID-19. The samples were drawn from the first 160 participants of the ongoing ImmuneRACE study and from under 1,500 subjects provided by 6 global collaborators. A de-identified subject ID, COVID-19 status, age in years and sex were almost always included in the sample metadata. The repertoires were released in a freely available public database meant as a resource for research on the immune response to SARS-CoV-2. Where available, HLA class I and class II types were taken from metadata supplied by the sample provider and were not determined by assay-based typing. Deeply sampled blood TCRbeta repertoires from subjects exposed to, actively infected with, or recovered from COVID-19 were included in the dataset. The material from the prospective study consisted of cDNA or gDNA derived from T cells, B-cell-depleted T cells, or PBMCs. Study-wide findings and limitations: Clinical and demographic metadata were provided uncurated, with the amount varying by source and participant.

Note on this clone: The antigen it recognizes is unknown. No per-base quality is available; no much larger clone lies one base away.

TCRbeta CDR3 regions were amplified from genomic DNA by means of the immunoSEQ Assay, a bias-controlled multiplex PCR. As for the original processing: The number of nucleated cells in each sample was estimated by amplification of reference gene primers within the assay. Sequence reads were collapsed and filtered to measure the absolute abundance of every unique TCRbeta CDR3 rearrangement. For each sample, productive Simpson clonality was calculated as the square root of Simpson's diversity index across productive rearrangements. Drawn from immuneACCESS, this table holds only the in-frame rearrangements with V and J called that TCRdb kept. Clones are partly lost; checked studies trace under half to an unresolved V gene and leave the rest unexplained. The V and J calls and the clone size are those of that table, but D and trimming were determined from the DNA. Present in this sample are around 300,000 clones, 89% of which were seen just once. Clones ranked in the top ten supply 0.9% to 1% of the sample.

Samples from volunteer blood donors who had recovered from COVID-19 were contributed by a second Seattle source. Whole blood was collected in K2EDTA tubes by collaborating institutions according to the institutions' own protocols. For TCRbeta analysis, collaborators shipped samples in one of three forms: frozen whole blood, isolated PBMCs, or DNA extracted from either of those sample types. Germline trimming: 1 base from V, 0 bases from J; junction bases outside gene matches: 5. CDR1 and CDR2 (GTSNPN, SVGIG) derive from the germline V gene (reference sequence). The CDR3 has 16 amino acids, counting the end cysteine and phenylalanine. Only the CDR3 portion is preserved as DNA: 48 bases, with reading frame beginning at the first base.

Sequencing was done on a sample of peripheral blood. This sequence uses TRBV30 and TRBJ2-1, and TRBD2 aligns with 8 junction nucleotides. The TCR was taken from a woman in her thirties or forties who had recovered from COVID-19. DNA sequence: TGTGCCTGGAGTGGGACTAGCTCTTCCTCCTACAATGAGCAGTTCTTC. Translation gives CAWSGTSSSSYNEQFF.